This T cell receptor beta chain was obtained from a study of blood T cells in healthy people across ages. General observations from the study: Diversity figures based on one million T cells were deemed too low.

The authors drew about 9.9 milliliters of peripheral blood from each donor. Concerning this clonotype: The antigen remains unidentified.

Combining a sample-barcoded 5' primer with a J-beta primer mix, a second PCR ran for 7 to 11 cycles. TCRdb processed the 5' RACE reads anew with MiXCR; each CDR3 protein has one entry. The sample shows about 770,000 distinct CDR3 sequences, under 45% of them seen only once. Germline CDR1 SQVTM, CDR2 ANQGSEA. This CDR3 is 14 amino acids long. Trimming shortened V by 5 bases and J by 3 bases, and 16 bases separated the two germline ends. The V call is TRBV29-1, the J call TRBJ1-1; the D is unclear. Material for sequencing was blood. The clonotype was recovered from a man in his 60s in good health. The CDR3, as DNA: TGCAGCGTTCATCTGTCAACGGTGGACACTGAAGCTTTCTTT. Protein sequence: CSVHLSTVDTEAFF. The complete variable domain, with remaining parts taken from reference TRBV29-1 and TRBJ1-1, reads SAVISQKPSRDICQRGTSLTIQCQVDSQVTMMFWYRQQPGQSLTLIATANQGSEATYESGFVIDKFPISRPNLTFSTLTVSNMSPEDSSIYLCSVHLSTVDTEAFFGQGTRLTVV.